This T cell receptor beta chain was recorded in a study of blood T cell repertoires in COVID-19. Looking at the study overall: There were acute and convalescent COVID-19 samples, and they came from the United States, Italy and Spain.

Libraries were prepared by immunoSEQ multiplex PCR; TCRdb keeps only in-frame clonotypes and omits some of them. The sample consists of under 350,000 clones, roughly 89% of them appearing once. The TCR comes from a man aged 50 or older with acute or convalescent COVID-19. Sequencing was performed on peripheral blood.

This chain's CDR3 is CASSFELNGGYTF. The DNA for the CDR3 is TGTGCCAGCAGTTTTGAGCTAAACGGTGGCTACACCTTC. The rearrangement joins TRBV2 to TRBJ1-2; D is ambiguous. The ends were cut back, 5 bases at V and 7 bases at J, with 14 bases in the middle. Germline CDR1 and CDR2: SNHLY and FYNNEI. The CDR3 is 13 amino acids.